This is a list of T cell receptor beta chains from one sample in a study of graft-versus-host responses after intestinal transplantation. No cognate antigen is known for these TCRs. Data came from immunoSEQ multiplex PCR; TCRdb stores just in-frame clones and leaves some out. Among about 100,000 clones listed, more than 75% were seen once. The source material was unstimulated CD4+ T cells sorted from spleen or lymph node cells, sampled before transplant. All receptors derive from a human donor who was the organ donor for an intestinal transplant. CDR3s include the opening cysteine and the closing phenylalanine or tryptophan. A D gene is named only where the DNA matches it firmly. Rows give clone size only sometimes, using once, few, many, or a class for an expanded clone.

clone size | J gene | V gene | D gene | CDR3 protein | CDR3 DNA
NA | TRBJ2-5 | TRBV5-1 | TRBD2 | CASSHSGAIQETQYF | TGCGCCAGCAGCCATAGCGGGGCAATACAAGAGACCCAGTACTTC
NA | TRBJ1-6 | TRBV19 | NA | CASTPGGYNSPLHF | TGTGCCAGTACTCCAGGAGGTTATAATTCACCCCTCCACTTT
NA | TRBJ2-7 | TRBV28 | NA | CASRVYDSAYEQYF | TGTGCCAGCAGAGTGTACGACAGTGCCTACGAGCAGTACTTC
NA | TRBJ2-4 | TRBV11-2 | TRBD2 | CASSLEGRLSGGLGKNIQYF | TGTGCCAGCAGCTTAGAGGGGAGACTTAGCGGGGGATTGGGCAAAAACATTCAGTACTTC
NA | TRBJ2-7 | TRBV5-1 | TRBD1 | CASSLQGFGYEQYF | TGCGCCAGCAGCCTACAGGGGTTTGGCTACGAGCAGTACTTC
NA | TRBJ1-6 | TRBV6-1 | NA | CASSEAPDSPLHF | TGTGCCAGCAGTGAAGCCCCCGATTCACCCCTCCACTTT
NA | TRBJ2-1 | TRBV7-8 | NA | CASSPTRRGSGNEQFF | TGTGCCAGCAGCCCAACCCGACGGGGCTCGGGCAATGAGCAGTTCTTC
NA | TRBJ1-2 | TRBV7-3 | NA | CASSSIRLEGTNYGYTF | TGTGCCAGCAGCTCAATACGCCTTGAGGGGACTAACTATGGCTACACCTTC
NA | TRBJ2-7 | TRBV27 | TRBD1 | CASSLGQGETYEQYF | TGTGCCAGCAGTTTGGGTCAGGGGGAAACCTACGAGCAGTACTTC
NA | TRBJ1-1 | TRBV5-1 | NA | CASSGNLNTEAFF | TGCGCCAGCAGTGGGAATTTGAACACTGAAGCTTTCTTT
NA | TRBJ1-3 | TRBV7-2 | NA | CASSWGTFSGNTIYF | TGTGCCAGCAGCTGGGGGACTTTCTCTGGAAACACCATATATTTT
NA | TRBJ1-4 | TRBV19 | NA | CASNLGTNEKLFF | TGTGCCAGTAATCTTGGAACTAATGAAAAACTGTTTTTT
NA | TRBJ1-2 | TRBV25-1 | NA | CASSESDYGYTF | TGTGCCAGCAGTGAATCCGACTATGGCTACACCTTC
NA | TRBJ1-4 | TRBV6-5 | NA | CASSYLQGGREKLFF | TGTGCCAGCAGTTACTTACAGGGAGGCCGGGAAAAACTGTTTTTT
few | TRBJ2-3 | TRBV5-1 | TRBD2 | CASSLGSGGFTSTDTQYF | TGCGCCAGCAGCTTGGGAAGCGGGGGCTTTACTAGCACAGATACGCAGTATTTT
NA | TRBJ1-1 | TRBV30 | NA | CAWSVRHGTEAFF | TGTGCCTGGAGTGTACGCCATGGCACTGAAGCTTTCTTT
NA | TRBJ2-3 | TRBV2 | NA | CASSEARGPSTDTQYF | TGTGCCAGCAGTGAAGCTCGAGGCCCTAGCACAGATACGCAGTATTTT
NA | TRBJ2-3 | TRBV27 | TRBD2 | CASRSPKVAGGPRDTQYF | TGTGCCAGCAGGTCACCTAAGGTAGCGGGGGGGCCTAGAGATACGCAGTATTTT
NA | TRBJ1-1 | TRBV11-2 | NA | CASSPTKGRGTEAFF | TGTGCCAGCAGCCCGACAAAAGGGAGAGGCACTGAAGCTTTCTTT
NA | TRBJ1-1 | TRBV28 | NA | CASSRTALNTEAFF | TGTGCCAGCAGCCGCACAGCCCTGAACACTGAAGCTTTCTTT
NA | TRBJ2-3 | TRBV4-1 | NA | CASSQVLDTQYF | TGCGCCAGCAGTCAGGTTTTAGATACGCAGTATTTT
once | TRBJ1-2 | TRBV4-2 | TRBD1 | CASSQVGGEGGNYGYTF | TGTGCCAGCAGCCAAGTAGGGGGCGAGGGAGGGAACTATGGCTACACCTTC
NA | TRBJ2-3 | TRBV5-6 | NA | CASSLASRDSLERDTQYF | TGTGCCAGCAGCTTGGCCTCCCGCGACTCCCTTGAGAGAGATACGCAGTATTTT
NA | TRBJ1-5 | TRBV15 | NA | CATQVGVDRAGQPQHF | TGTGCCACCCAGGTCGGCGTTGACAGAGCTGGACAGCCCCAGCATTTT
NA | TRBJ2-7 | TRBV15 | TRBD1 | CATSRRTGDDEQYF | TGTGCCACCAGCAGACGGACAGGGGATGACGAGCAGTACTTC
few | TRBJ2-7 | TRBV7-2 | NA | CASSLDVAEQYF | TGTGCCAGCAGCTTAGATGTGGCCGAGCAGTACTTC
few | TRBJ2-2 | TRBV5-4 | NA | CASSPADWVAQTGELFF | TGTGCCAGCAGCCCCGCTGATTGGGTAGCCCAAACCGGGGAGCTGTTTTTT
NA | TRBJ1-2 | TRBV6-6 | TRBD1 | CASSYEGQGHYGYTF | TGTGCCAGCAGTTACGAGGGACAGGGGCATTATGGCTACACCTTC
NA | TRBJ1-2 | TRBV10-1 | NA | CASPRPSTF | TGCGCCAGCCCCCGACCTTCCACCTTC
NA | TRBJ1-4 | TRBV4-1 | NA | CASSPRKIQGFQEKLFF | TGCGCCAGCAGCCCTAGAAAGATACAGGGATTTCAGGAAAAACTGTTTTTT
few | TRBJ2-7 | TRBV6-1 | NA | CASSERGRAIREQYF | TGTGCCAGCAGTGAACGGGGCAGGGCTATTCGGGAGCAGTACTTC
NA | TRBJ1-5 | TRBV28 | TRBD1 | CASRQTGASNQPQHF | TGTGCCAGCAGGCAGACAGGGGCTAGCAATCAGCCCCAGCATTTT
NA | TRBJ1-2 | TRBV5-1 | TRBD1 | CASSLDPTGAYGYTF | TGCGCCAGCAGCTTGGACCCTACAGGGGCCTATGGCTACACCTTC
NA | TRBJ2-7 | TRBV9 | NA | CASSVGETAYEQYF | TGTGCCAGCAGCGTGGGGGAGACGGCCTACGAGCAGTACTTC
NA | TRBJ2-3 | TRBV18 | TRBD2 | CASSPSLAGVSDTQYF | TGTGCCAGCTCACCCTCACTAGCGGGGGTTTCAGATACGCAGTATTTT
NA | TRBJ2-7 | TRBV10-3 | NA | CAIGRGTEQYF | TGTGCCATCGGCAGGGGCACCGAGCAGTACTTC
NA | TRBJ2-5 | TRBV9 | TRBD1 | CASSVTVTSGTGGRETQYF | TGTGCCAGCAGCGTTACCGTTACTTCAGGGACAGGGGGTAGAGAGACCCAGTACTTC
once | TRBJ2-7 | TRBV6-1 | TRBD1 | CASSEYRGYEQYF | TGTGCCAGCAGTGAATACAGGGGCTACGAGCAGTACTTC
NA | TRBJ2-3 | TRBV6-1 | TRBD2 | CASRLAAVGTDTQYF | TGTGCCAGCCGACTAGCCGCGGTAGGCACAGATACGCAGTATTTT
once | TRBJ2-1 | TRBV7-9 | NA | CASSPAATGSRNEQFF | TGTGCCAGCAGCCCCGCCGCAACAGGCTCCCGCAATGAGCAGTTCTTC
NA | TRBJ2-3 | TRBV10-1 | TRBD2 | CASSPSGTPDTQYF | TGCGCCAGCAGTCCTAGCGGGACCCCAGATACGCAGTATTTT
NA | TRBJ2-7 | TRBV7-3 | NA | CASSPWWGSYEQYF | TGTGCCAGCAGCCCCTGGTGGGGATCCTACGAGCAGTACTTC
few | TRBJ1-4 | TRBV10-3 | NA | CAISDSLGEKLFF | TGTGCCATCAGTGACAGTTTAGGGGAAAAACTGTTTTTT
NA | TRBJ2-5 | TRBV5-4 | TRBD2 | CASRPWTSGGAQYF | TGTGCCAGCAGACCGTGGACTAGCGGGGGGGCCCAGTACTTC
NA | TRBJ1-6 | TRBV7-9 | TRBD1 | CASQGQVLDNSPLHF | TGTGCCAGCCAGGGACAGGTTTTGGATAATTCACCCCTCCACTTT
NA | TRBJ2-5 | TRBV10-3 | NA | CATKTGLETQYF | TGTGCCACCAAGACGGGTCTAGAGACCCAGTACTTC
NA | TRBJ2-7 | TRBV28 | TRBD1 | CASSLWQGDVTYEQYF | TGTGCCAGCAGTTTATGGCAGGGGGACGTTACCTACGAGCAGTACTTC
NA | TRBJ2-7 | TRBV10-3 | TRBD2 | CAISWGGSYEQYF | TGTGCCATCTCCTGGGGGGGCTCCTACGAGCAGTACTTC
NA | TRBJ2-7 | TRBV7-9 | TRBD1 | CASSLTGWNLAF | TGTGCCAGCAGCTTGACAGGGTGGAATTTGGCCTTC
NA | TRBJ2-3 | TRBV11-2 | TRBD2 | CASSRTSGRTQVDTQYF | TGTGCCAGCAGCAGGACTAGCGGGCGTACGCAGGTGGATACGCAGTATTTT
once | TRBJ1-5 | TRBV6-1 | NA | CASSAGSSSNQPQHF | TGTGCCAGCAGCGCAGGGTCTAGCAGCAATCAGCCCCAGCATTTT
NA | TRBJ2-3 | TRBV18 | NA | CASSPLMGSLITDTQYF | TGTGCCAGCTCACCCTTAATGGGCAGTCTAATCACAGATACGCAGTATTTT
NA | TRBJ1-5 | TRBV30 | TRBD1 | CAWSGTGANQPQHF | TGTGCCTGGAGCGGGACAGGGGCCAATCAGCCCCAGCATTTT
NA | TRBJ2-3 | TRBV6-5 | NA | CASSYREGTDTQYF | TGTGCCAGCAGTTACAGGGAGGGCACAGATACGCAGTATTTT
NA | TRBJ2-5 | TRBV15 | NA | CATSRESTARWGQETQYF | TGTGCCACCAGCAGAGAGAGTACGGCTAGATGGGGGCAAGAGACCCAGTACTTC
NA | TRBJ1-2 | TRBV28 | TRBD1 | CASSSGDRVFLGTNYGYTF | TGTGCCAGCAGTTCAGGGGACAGGGTTTTTTTGGGTACTAACTATGGCTACACCTTC
NA | TRBJ1-5 | TRBV5-8 | NA | CASSLGQYQINQPQHF | TGTGCCAGCAGCCTGGGGCAGTATCAGATCAATCAGCCCCAGCATTTT
once | TRBJ1-1 | TRBV5-4 | TRBD1 | CASSSGGTEAFF | TGTGCCAGCAGTTCAGGGGGCACTGAAGCTTTCTTT